One and the same sample provided the 4 T cell receptor beta chains below, sequenced in a study of shared clonotypes between healthy human individuals. Sequencing was performed with immunoSEQ multiplex PCR; in TCRdb, only in-frame clones are kept and a portion is missing. The table has nearly 2 million clones, about 95% seen once. CD45RO-negative cells were positively selected for CCR7, leaving out terminally differentiated effector memory CD45RA+ cells. The sample comprised naive CD8+ T cells sorted from blood. These receptors were obtained from a young man in good health.

A single count supports this clone. The chain uses TRBV27 and TRBJ2-1; no clear D gene. Germline loops: CDR1 MNHEY, CDR2 SMNVEV (reference sequence). Trimming cost V 2 bases and J 4 bases, with 6 bases left between them. The CDR3 extends over 13 amino acids. The CDR3, as DNA: TGTGCCAGCAGTTTAAGGCTATACAATGAGCAGTTCTTC. It encodes CASSLRLYNEQFF.

The gene calls are TRBV19 and TRBJ1-1; D uncertain. Germline-derived CDR1 and CDR2 are LNHDA and SQIVND (reference sequence). This CDR3 is 14 amino acids long. Trimming took 5 bases from V and 0 from J, leaving 10 bases between them. The CDR3 spells CASSWGGMNTEAFF. CDR3 nucleotides: TGTGCCAGTAGTTGGGGAGGAATGAACACTGAAGCTTTCTTT.

This chain connects TRBV27 to TRBJ2-7, with TRBD2 matching 7 bases. In germline, CDR1 is MNHEY, CDR2 SMNVEV (reference sequence). The CDR3 has 13 residues. With 5 bases clipped from V and 5 bases from J, the junction kept 6 bases outside the gene matches. CDR3 sequence: CASSEWGGDEQYF. The CDR3 nucleotides are TGTGCCAGCAGTGAATGGGGGGGAGACGAGCAGTACTTC.

This sequence joins TRBV11-3 and TRBJ2-1; possibly TRBD2 for D (7 bases). CDR1 SGHNT and CDR2 YENEEA come from the germline V gene. The germline V and J ends were trimmed by 3 bases and 7 bases, with 16 bases remaining between them. The CDR3 runs to 15 residues. The CDR3 DNA sequence: TGTGCCAGCAGCTTGACGGGGGGCCCTCAAAATGAGCAGTTCTTC. Residues: CASSLTGGPQNEQFF.